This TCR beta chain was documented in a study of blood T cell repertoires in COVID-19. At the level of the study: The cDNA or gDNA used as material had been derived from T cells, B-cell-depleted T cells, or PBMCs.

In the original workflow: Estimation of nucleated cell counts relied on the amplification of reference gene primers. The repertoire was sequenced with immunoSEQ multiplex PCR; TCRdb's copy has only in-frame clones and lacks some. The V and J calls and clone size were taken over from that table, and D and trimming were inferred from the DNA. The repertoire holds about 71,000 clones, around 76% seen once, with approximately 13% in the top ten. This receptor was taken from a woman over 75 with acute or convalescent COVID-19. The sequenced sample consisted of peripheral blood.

The CDR3: CASSYSDPDRYEQYF. For the CDR3, the DNA is TGTGCCAGCAGTTACTCAGACCCGGACAGGTACGAGCAGTACTTC. The gene calls are TRBV6-5 and TRBJ2-7; 7 bases match TRBD1. Germline V gene lookup returns CDR1 MNHEY and CDR2 SVGAGI. The V and J ends lost 0 bases and 4 bases, in that order; junction bases with no gene match: 6. This CDR3 has 15 amino acids.